This is a list of T cell receptor beta chains from one sample in a study of blood T cell repertoires in COVID-19. Here immunoSEQ multiplex PCR was the method, and the copy in TCRdb shows in-frame clones only, minus some. The sample records roughly 170,000 clones, approximately 82% being singletons. The material sequenced was PBMCs or T cells enriched from blood (not recorded which). These receptors were taken from a man aged 55 to 70 who had recovered from COVID-19. Both conserved end residues are part of each CDR3. The D gene is left open where the match is weak. Expanded clones get a size class; other rows say once, few or many, or leave the size out.

>TRBJ2-3|TRBV29-1|.|TRBD2
CSAGFGSGGGTDTQYF
TGCAGCGCCGGGTTCGGTAGCGGGGGTGGGACAGATACGCAGTATTTT
>TRBJ2-5|TRBV28|.|TRBD1
CASSFFTVTGEETQYF
TGTGCCAGCAGTTTTTTTACCGTCACAGGGGAAGAGACCCAGTACTTC
>TRBJ1-6|TRBV28|.|.
CASSSSPGLHF
TGTGCCAGCAGTTCCTCCCCAGGCCTCCACTTT
>TRBJ2-5|TRBV11-2|once|TRBD2
CASTPPGLAGVDQETQYF
TGTGCCAGCACCCCCCCGGGACTAGCGGGGGTGGACCAAGAGACCCAGTACTTC
>TRBJ1-4|TRBV2|.|TRBD1
CASSAPGQTNEKLFF
TGTGCCAGCAGCGCCCCGGGACAGACTAATGAAAAACTGTTTTTT
>TRBJ1-4|TRBV18|.|TRBD1
CASAFTGEDEKLFF
TGTGCCAGCGCTTTCACAGGGGAAGATGAAAAACTGTTTTTT
>TRBJ2-5|TRBV28|.|TRBD1
CASTDRGPQGAQYF
TGTGCCAGCACGGACAGGGGCCCGCAGGGGGCCCAGTACTTC
>TRBJ2-7|TRBV7-7|.|TRBD2
CASSLGGGYEQYF
TGTGCCAGCAGCTTAGGGGGGGGCTACGAGCAGTACTTC
>TRBJ1-2|TRBV30|.|TRBD1
CAWSPGQGGYGYTF
TGTGCCTGGAGTCCAGGACAGGGGGGCTATGGCTACACCTTC
>TRBJ2-7|TRBV7-9|.|TRBD1
CASSYGQGHEQYF
TGTGCCAGCAGCTACGGACAGGGCCACGAGCAGTACTTC
>TRBJ2-5|TRBV6-4|.|TRBD1
CASSEGQGMQETQYF
TGTGCCAGCAGTGAAGGACAGGGGATGCAAGAGACCCAGTACTTC
>TRBJ1-5|TRBV3-1/TRBV3-2|.|.
CASSQVRSNQPQHF
TGTGCCAGCAGCCAAGTCAGGAGCAATCAGCCCCAGCATTTT
>TRBJ1-2|TRBV3-1/TRBV3-2|.|.
CASSRLPGSTNYGYTF
TGTGCCAGCAGCCGCCTACCGGGATCCACTAACTATGGCTACACCTTC
>TRBJ1-1|TRBV19|.|TRBD1
CASRPGTGGTEAFF
TGTGCCAGTAGACCCGGGACAGGGGGGACTGAAGCTTTCTTT
>TRBJ1-2|TRBV7-9|.|.
CASSLQGGYGYTF
TGTGCCAGCAGCTTGCAGGGTGGCTATGGCTACACCTTC
>TRBJ2-7|TRBV14|once|.
CASSRRETGEQYF
TGTGCCAGCAGCCGGAGAGAAACGGGGGAGCAGTACTTC
>TRBJ1-5|TRBV5-6|.|.
CASSSVNQPQHF
TGTGCCAGCAGCTCTGTCAATCAGCCCCAGCATTTT
>TRBJ1-2|TRBV6-5|.|TRBD1
CASSRLRDRVYGYTF
TGTGCCAGCAGTAGACTCCGGGACAGAGTCTATGGCTACACCTTC
>TRBJ2-5|TRBV3-1/TRBV3-2|.|.
CATGGLQETQYF
TGTGCCACCGGCGGGCTCCAAGAGACCCAGTACTTC
>TRBJ2-1|TRBV12-5|.|TRBD1
CASGFPTGDRARNEQFF
TGTGCTAGTGGTTTCCCCACCGGGGACAGGGCGCGGAATGAGCAGTTCTTC
>TRBJ1-2|TRBV3-1/TRBV3-2|.|.
CASSQVIFDGVYGYTF
TGTGCCAGCAGCCAAGTAATATTCGACGGAGTCTATGGCTACACCTTC
>TRBJ2-7|TRBV4-1|.|TRBD1
CASSQGDRGVYEQYF
TGCGCCAGCAGCCAGGGGGACAGGGGGGTCTACGAGCAGTACTTC
>TRBJ1-4|TRBV5-4|.|.
CASSLPPTEKLFF
TGTGCCAGCAGCTTACCCCCGACAGAAAAACTGTTTTTT
>TRBJ1-2|TRBV6-5|.|TRBD1
CASSRTGTGILTF
TGTGCCAGCAGTCGTACCGGGACAGGGATTCTCACCTTC
>TRBJ1-1|TRBV27|.|.
CASSGFAGNTEAFF
TGTGCCAGCAGTGGTTTCGCCGGGAACACTGAAGCTTTCTTT
>TRBJ2-5|TRBV7-3|.|.
CASSSLAQRGETQYF
TGTGCCAGCAGCTCCCTAGCCCAACGGGGGGAGACCCAGTACTTC
>TRBJ2-5|TRBV13|.|TRBD2
CASSLWTSGRQETQYF
TGTGCCAGCAGTCTCTGGACTAGCGGGCGGCAAGAGACCCAGTACTTC
>TRBJ2-1|TRBV5-4|.|.
CASSLALEAEQFF
TGTGCCAGCAGCTTGGCACTAGAAGCTGAGCAGTTCTTC
>TRBJ1-5|TRBV7-6|few|TRBD1
CASSLGPSGGLQHF
TGTGCCAGCAGCTTAGGTCCCTCAGGGGGCCTCCAGCATTTT
>TRBJ2-7|TRBV5-4|.|TRBD2
CASSRDRTSGHEQYF
TGTGCCAGCAGCCGGGACAGGACTAGCGGCCACGAGCAGTACTTC
>TRBJ2-7|TRBV5-6|.|TRBD2
CASSPGLAGGIYEQYF
TGTGCCAGCAGCCCCGGACTAGCGGGGGGTATCTACGAGCAGTACTTC
>TRBJ1-1|TRBV19|.|TRBD1
CASSVDRVLEAFF
TGTGCCAGTAGTGTGGACAGGGTTCTCGAAGCTTTCTTT
>TRBJ2-3|TRBV7-8|.|TRBD1
CASSWDRGTDTQYF
TGTGCCAGCAGCTGGGACAGGGGGACGGATACGCAGTATTTT
>TRBJ2-5|TRBV27|.|TRBD1
CASSASDRGRGETQYF
TGTGCCAGCAGTGCCTCGGACAGGGGGCGAGGCGAGACCCAGTACTTC
>TRBJ2-7|TRBV5-1|.|.
CASSLGGYEQYF
TGCGCCAGCAGCTTGGGAGGTTACGAGCAGTACTTC
>TRBJ1-2|TRBV10-3|once|TRBD1
CAISESRGQGSNYGYTF
TGTGCCATCAGTGAGTCGAGGGGGCAGGGAAGTAACTATGGCTACACCTTC